These 24 T cell receptor beta chains share one sample of origin, sequenced in a study of blood T cell repertoires in COVID-19. Produced via immunoSEQ multiplex PCR; TCRdb's table is partial and in-frame only. The sample has about 380,000 clones; 85% to 90% are singletons. The sample consisted of PBMCs or T cells enriched from blood (not recorded which). The origin of the receptors is a woman aged 18-29 years who had recovered from COVID-19.

This chain joins TRBV19 and TRBJ1-1; D may be TRBD1 (5 bases). CDR3 length equals 12 residues. Germline V gene sequence: CDR1 LNHDA, CDR2 SQIVND (reference sequence). Trimming removed 6 bases from V and 2 bases from J, with 7 bases in between. The CDR3 region has the DNA TGTGCCAGTAGGACAGCAAACACTGAAGCTTTCTTT. Its protein product is CASRTANTEAFF.

Comment on this clone: Different DNA sequences within this sample yield the same CDR3. V is TRBV18 and J is TRBJ2-7, with 8 bases that match TRBD1. Germline V CDR1 and CDR2: KGHSH, LQKENI. V was clipped by 2 bases and J by 2 bases; unmatched bases: 2. The CDR3 length is 14 residues. CDR3: CASSPGQGPYEQYF. DNA of the CDR3: TGTGCCAGCTCACCAGGACAGGGCCCCTACGAGCAGTACTTC.

This chain joins TRBV6-5 and TRBJ1-5; 8 bases match TRBD1. The germline V gene has CDR1 MNHEY and CDR2 SVGAGI. Losses at the gene ends were 5 bases for V and 5 bases for J; bases not matched to a gene: 5. This CDR3 is 14 amino acids long. CDR3 DNA sequence: TGTGCCAGCAGTACAGGGGGAAAGGATCAGCCCCAGCATTTT. Encoded protein: CASSTGGKDQPQHF.

In nucleotides, the CDR3 is TGTGCCAGCAGCCCCTGGGACAGGGGGCTTGATGGCTACACCTTC. Protein sequence: CASSPWDRGLDGYTF. The chain employs TRBV9 and TRBJ1-2, with 12 bases matching TRBD1. With 4 bases clipped from V and 6 bases from J, the junction kept 7 bases outside the gene matches. The CDR3 length is 15 residues. The V gene's germline CDR1 is SGDLS and CDR2 YYNGEE.

This clone was recorded only once. DNA of the CDR3: TGCGCCAGCAGCTTACGGGGGGCATCTAGCACAGATACGCAGTATTTT. Protein product: CASSLRGASSTDTQYF. The chain links TRBV5-1 to TRBJ2-3, with D perhaps matching TRBD2 (7 bases). CDR1 is SGHRS and CDR2 is YFSETQ in the germline V gene. The CDR3 is 16 residues long. Trimming stripped 2 bases from V and 0 bases from J, with 13 bases between. Combining the CDR3 with reference TRBV5-1 and TRBJ2-3 gives the whole variable domain KAGVTQTPRYLIKTRGQQVTLSCSPISGHRSVSWYQQTPGQGLQFLFEYFSETQRNKGNFPGRFSGRQFSNSRSEMNVSTLELGDSALYLCASSLRGASSTDTQYFGPGTRLTVL.

This chain uses TRBV30 with TRBJ1-6; D is uncertain. In germline, CDR1 is GTSNPN, CDR2 SVGIG (reference sequence). V shed 3 bases and J shed 6 bases, with 15 bases lying between them. This CDR3 is 15 amino acids long. Here the CDR3 reads CAWREPGPSNSPLHF. CDR3 coding DNA: TGTGCCTGGAGAGAGCCGGGTCCAAGTAATTCACCCCTCCACTTT.

The chain employs TRBV28 and TRBJ2-3; 9 bases are a match to TRBD1. In germline, CDR1 is MDHEN, CDR2 SYDVKM. This CDR3 contains 16 residues. The ends lost 3 bases at V and 3 bases at J; junction bases unmatched: 7. The CDR3 spells CASSFPRDRVTDTQYF. In DNA, the CDR3 is TGTGCCAGCAGTTTTCCCCGGGACAGGGTTACAGATACGCAGTATTTT.

As to this clone: At one of its ends the junction is not consistent with the germline gene, which may arise from a read error. The chain links TRBV27 to TRBJ1-5; maybe TRBD1 (6 bases). In germline, CDR1 is MNHEY, CDR2 SMNVEV (reference sequence). There are 14 residues in the CDR3. The CDR3 sequence: CASSPDRSNRPQHF. The CDR3 nucleotides read TGTGCCAGCAGCCCAGACAGGAGCAATCGGCCCCAGCATTTT.

V usage is TRBV11-2 and J usage is TRBJ2-3; TRBD1 aligns across 7 bases. Trimming removed 7 bases from V and 1 base from J; junction bases left unmatched: 11. The CDR3 consists of 16 residues. Germline V gene sequence: CDR1 SGHAT, CDR2 FQNNGV. The CDR3 loop reads CASTLNRGKGTDTQYF. In DNA, the CDR3 is TGTGCCAGCACCCTCAACAGGGGAAAGGGCACAGATACGCAGTATTTT.

The rearrangement links TRBV28 to TRBJ1-5, with TRBD1 identical over 10 bases. CDR1 and CDR2 (germline): MDHEN, SYDVKM. The CDR3 contains 15 residues. V shed 6 bases, J shed 2 bases, and the junction held 4 bases outside the gene matches. The CDR3 DNA is TGTGCCAGCAGGCCTGGGACAGGGGGCAATCAGCCCCAGCATTTT. It translates to CASRPGTGGNQPQHF.

The chain employs TRBV5-1 and TRBJ2-2; D is unclear. Trimming left V 2 bases short and J 6 bases short, with 17 bases between. The CDR3 sequence is 16 residues long. Per the germline V gene, CDR1 is SGHRS and CDR2 is YFSETQ. The CDR3 DNA follows: TGCGCCAGCAGCTTAGAAGAGCGTCTCCCTCCCGGGGAGCTGTTTTTT. Amino acids: CASSLEERLPPGELFF.

CDR3 loop: CASSLGSTGGGNTIYF. The CDR3 coding sequence is TGTGCCAGCAGCTTGGGGTCTACAGGGGGGGGAAACACCATATATTTT. This chain joins TRBV5-4 and TRBJ1-3, with 8 bases lining up with TRBD1. CDR1 is SGHNT and CDR2 is YYREEE in the germline V gene (reference sequence). V trimming: 0 bases; J trimming: 4 bases; junction bases outside the gene matches: 6. This CDR3 region has 16 residues.

The genes are TRBV7-9 and TRBJ2-7; 7 bases line up with TRBD2. In germline, CDR1 is SEHNR, CDR2 FQNEAQ (reference sequence). With V trimmed by 1 base and J by 3 bases, 6 bases remained unmatched. The CDR3 runs to 15 residues. The CDR3 DNA follows: TGTGCCAGCAGCTTAGGGGGAGCGGGACGCTACGAGCAGTACTTC. Its translation is CASSLGGAGRYEQYF.

This clone was seen only once. V is TRBV19 and J is TRBJ2-2; 8 bases align to TRBD1. V lost 5 bases and J lost 7; bases outside the gene matches: 12. In germline, CDR1 is LNHDA, CDR2 SQIVND (reference sequence). The CDR3 sequence is 16 residues long. The CDR3 here is CASSPRGQGGIGELFF. DNA for the CDR3: TGTGCCAGTAGTCCTAGAGGACAGGGTGGTATCGGGGAGCTGTTTTTT.

The chain recombines TRBV11-2 with TRBJ2-7; possible D gene TRBD2, 7 bases. CDR1 is SGHAT and CDR2 is FQNNGV in the germline V gene. The CDR3 is made up of 15 amino acids. Trimming took 0 bases from V and 2 from J, leaving 11 bases between them. This CDR3 reads CASSLEIGGAYEQYF. The CDR3 DNA follows: TGTGCCAGCAGCTTAGAGATAGGGGGGGCCTACGAGCAGTACTTC.

The chain couples TRBV27 to TRBJ1-6, with 9 bases identical to TRBD1. V was pared by 4 bases and J by 9 bases, with 10 bases of the junction left unmatched. The CDR3 runs to 16 residues. Germline CDR1 is MNHEY and CDR2 is SMNVEV (reference sequence). The CDR3 sequence is CASSWYRDRVTSPLHF. The CDR3 bases are TGTGCCAGCAGTTGGTACCGGGACAGGGTTACTTCACCCCTCCACTTT.

The V gene is TRBV4-3, the J gene TRBJ1-6; 7 nucleotides agree with TRBD1. Germline-derived CDR1 and CDR2 are LGHNA and YSLEER. V was clipped by 0 bases and J by 9 bases; unmatched bases: 8. The CDR3 runs to 16 residues. The chain's CDR3 is CASSQDRAGGGSPLHF. The CDR3 coding sequence is TGCGCCAGCAGCCAAGATCGGGCAGGGGGTGGTTCACCCCTCCACTTT.

This sequence joins TRBV19 and TRBJ1-1; D might be TRBD1 (6 bases). The V gene lost 5 bases and the J gene lost 5 bases, with 18 bases spanning the gap. The V gene's germline CDR1 is LNHDA and CDR2 SQIVND (reference sequence). This CDR3 is 15 amino acids long. CDR3 DNA sequence: TGTGCCAGTAGTCCCAGGGAAAGGGGGAGAACTGAAGCTTTCTTT. The encoded protein is CASSPRERGRTEAFF.

The chain is built from TRBV11-1 and TRBJ2-1; D uncertain. The V gene's germline CDR1 is SGHAT and CDR2 FQDESV (reference sequence). Trimming stripped 1 base from V and 2 bases from J, with 12 bases between. The CDR3 loop spans 16 amino acids. The CDR3, as DNA: TGTGCCAGCAGCTTAGGGCGGCAGTCCCCCTACAATGAGCAGTTCTTC. Its protein product is CASSLGRQSPYNEQFF.

The chain couples TRBV5-1 to TRBJ2-7; 10 bases match TRBD1. The ends lost 6 bases at V and 3 bases at J; junction bases unmatched: 9. The germline gives CDR1 SGHRS, CDR2 YFSETQ. This CDR3 contains 15 residues. The DNA for the CDR3 is TGCGCCAGCACGCCCCTTGGGACAGGGGACTACGAGCAGTACTTC. This translates into CASTPLGTGDYEQYF. The whole variable domain, remainder taken from reference TRBV5-1 and TRBJ2-7, is KAGVTQTPRYLIKTRGQQVTLSCSPISGHRSVSWYQQTPGQGLQFLFEYFSETQRNKGNFPGRFSGRQFSNSRSEMNVSTLELGDSALYLCASTPLGTGDYEQYFGPGTRLTVT.

This chain uses TRBV7-3 with TRBJ2-3; the match to TRBD1 covers 10 bases. The CDR3 is 14 residues long. Germline values: CDR1 SGHTA, CDR2 FQGTGA. J gave up 6 bases and V 5 bases, and 5 bases lay outside the gene matches. The CDR3 loop is CASSQTGGEDTQYF. CDR3 DNA: TGTGCCAGCAGCCAGACAGGGGGCGAGGATACGCAGTATTTT.

The chain joins TRBV6-5 to TRBJ2-5; D is undetermined. The CDR3 has 11 residues. The ends were cut back, 5 bases at V and 5 bases at J, with 6 bases in the middle. Germline lookup yields CDR1 MNHEY and CDR2 SVGAGI. The DNA for the CDR3 is TGTGCCAGCAGTCTGTCGGAGACCCAGTACTTC. It is translated as CASSLSETQYF.

Notes on this clone: The same CDR3 is also encoded by other DNA sequences in this sample. The chain recombines TRBV28 with TRBJ1-2; D is undetermined. CDR1 and CDR2 (germline): MDHEN, SYDVKM. The CDR3 consists of 13 residues. V was cut by 2 bases and J by 8 bases, with 12 bases left in between. The CDR3 sequence is CASSLRGIHGYTF. CDR3 DNA: TGTGCCAGCAGTTTACGAGGGATTCACGGCTACACCTTC.

The gene calls are TRBV7-2 and TRBJ1-5; perhaps TRBD1 as D (5 bases). V gave up 5 bases and J gave up 8 bases, with 16 bases separating them. The CDR3 runs 14 residues. Germline assignment: CDR1 SGHTA and CDR2 FQGNSA. Written as DNA, the CDR3 is TGTGCCAGCAGCCCCCGGAGGGGCGGGGAGCCCCAGCATTTT. Protein product: CASSPRRGGEPQHF.